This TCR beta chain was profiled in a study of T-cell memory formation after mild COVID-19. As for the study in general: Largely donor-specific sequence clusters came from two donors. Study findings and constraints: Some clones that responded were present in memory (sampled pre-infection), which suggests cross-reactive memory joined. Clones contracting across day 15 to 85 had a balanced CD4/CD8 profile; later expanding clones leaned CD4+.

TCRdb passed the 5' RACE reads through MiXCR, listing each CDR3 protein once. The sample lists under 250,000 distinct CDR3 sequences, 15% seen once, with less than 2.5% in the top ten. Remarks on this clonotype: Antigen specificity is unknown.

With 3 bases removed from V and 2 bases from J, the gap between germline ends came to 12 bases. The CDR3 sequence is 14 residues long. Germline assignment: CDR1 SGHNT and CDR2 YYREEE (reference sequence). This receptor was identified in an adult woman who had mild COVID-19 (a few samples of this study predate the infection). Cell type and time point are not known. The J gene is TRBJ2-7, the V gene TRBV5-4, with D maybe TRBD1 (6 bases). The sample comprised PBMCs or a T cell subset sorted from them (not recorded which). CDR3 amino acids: CASSSGTIPYEQYF. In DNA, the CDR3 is TGTGCCAGCAGCTCAGGGACAATCCCCTACGAGCAGTACTTC.